This T cell receptor (beta chain) originates from a study of cytomegalovirus exposure and HLA in healthy donors. Notes on this clone: What it binds is unknown.

Regarding the study as a whole: Highly shared sequence variants in one cluster were likely a sequencing artifact. In vitro checks showed that a few CMV-associated chains really do target CMV antigens.

V dropped 0 bases and J dropped 5 bases, with 16 bases sitting between them. This CDR3 is 15 amino acids long. The germline CDR1 and CDR2 sequences are SQVTM and ANQGSEA. Amplification used 60 Vbeta primers and 13 Jbeta primers. Assay: immunoSEQ multiplex PCR; the TCRdb copy retains only in-frame clones and omits some. The sample lists tens of thousands of clones; around 79% were seen once. This sequence originates from a woman aged 30 to 39 in good health and CMV-seropositive. Sequencing used PBMCs. The chain links TRBV29-1 to TRBJ2-5, with D possibly matching TRBD2 (5 bases). The CDR3 loop reads CSVEEWARTGETQYF. CDR3 DNA: TGCAGCGTTGAAGAATGGGCCCGGACGGGGGAGACCCAGTACTTC.